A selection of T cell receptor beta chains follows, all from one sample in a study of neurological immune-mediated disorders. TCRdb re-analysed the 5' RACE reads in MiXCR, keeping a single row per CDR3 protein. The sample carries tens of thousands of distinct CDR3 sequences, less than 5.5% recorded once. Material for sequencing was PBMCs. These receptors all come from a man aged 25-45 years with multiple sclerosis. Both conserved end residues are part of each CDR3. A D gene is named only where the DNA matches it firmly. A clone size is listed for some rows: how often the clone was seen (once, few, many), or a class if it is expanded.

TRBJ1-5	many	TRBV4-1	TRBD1	TGCGCCAGCAGTCCGAGCGGACAGGACAATCAGCCCCAGCATTTT	CASSPSGQDNQPQHF
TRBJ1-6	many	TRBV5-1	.	TGCGCCAGCAGCTGGACCGGACGGATTAATTCACCCCTCAACTTT	CASSWTGRINSPLNF
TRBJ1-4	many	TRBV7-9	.	TGTGCCAGCAGCTTGGGGCAGAGTCATGAAAAACTGTTTTTT	CASSLGQSHEKLFF
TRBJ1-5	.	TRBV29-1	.	TGCAGCGCCGGTGGGTTGGAAGATCAGCCCCAGCATTTT	CSAGGLEDQPQHF
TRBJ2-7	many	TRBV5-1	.	TGCGCCAGCAGTCAAGGCGGCGCCGCCTGGGAGCAGTACTTC	CASSQGGAAWEQYF
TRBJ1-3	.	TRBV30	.	TGTGCCTGGAGTCGACAGGTCTCTGGAAACACCATATATTTT	CAWSRQVSGNTIYF
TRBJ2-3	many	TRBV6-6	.	TGTGCCAGCAGAACCCGAGGGGATACGCAGTATTTT	CASRTRGDTQYF
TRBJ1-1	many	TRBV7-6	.	TGTGCCAGCAGCTTATCGAAGGGGACTGAAGCTTTCTTT	CASSLSKGTEAFF
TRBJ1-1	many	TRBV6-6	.	TGTGCCAGCGGCAAGAACACTGAAGCTTTCTTT	CASGKNTEAFF
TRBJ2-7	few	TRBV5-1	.	TGCGCCAGCAGCCCTTCAGGGTACGAGCAGTACTTC	CASSPSGYEQYF
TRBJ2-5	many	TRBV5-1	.	TGCGCCAGCAGCCCTGGGACCACCTCTGTGGAGACCCAGTACTTC	CASSPGTTSVETQYF
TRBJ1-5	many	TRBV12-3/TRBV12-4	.	TGTGCCAGCAGCTCACAACAGGTTGATCAGCCCCAGCATTTT	CASSSQQVDQPQHF
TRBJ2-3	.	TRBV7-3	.	TGTGCCAGCAGCCGGGGGACAAGCAGGGGGGATACACAGTATTTT	CASSRGTSRGDTQYF
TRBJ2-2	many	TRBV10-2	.	TGCGCCAGCAGTGACGGGCCCGGGGAGCTGTTTTTT	CASSDGPGELFF
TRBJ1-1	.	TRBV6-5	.	TGTGCCAGCAGTTACGGGGACCTCGGCCACGCTTTCTTT	CASSYGDLGHAFF
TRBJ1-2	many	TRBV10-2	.	TGCGCCACCGAGCGGGATGACTATGGCTACACCTTC	CATERDDYGYTF
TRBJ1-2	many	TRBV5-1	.	TGCGCCAGCAGCTTCGGGACGGGCTATGGCTACACCTTC	CASSFGTGYGYTF
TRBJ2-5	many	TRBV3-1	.	TGTGCCAGCAGCCAAGATCGACTGCAAGAGACCCAGTACTTC	CASSQDRLQETQYF
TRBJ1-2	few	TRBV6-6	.	TGTGCCAGCAGTTATGAAAACTATGGCTACACCTTC	CASSYENYGYTF
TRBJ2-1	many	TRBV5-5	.	TGTGCCAGCAGCCCGGGGCAGGGGAGGAACAATGAGCAGTTCTTC	CASSPGQGRNNEQFF
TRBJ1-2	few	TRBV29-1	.	TGCAGCGTTGTCGGCAGGGTCTCCTATGGCTACACCTTC	CSVVGRVSYGYTF
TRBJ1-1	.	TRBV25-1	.	TGTGCCAGCAAGGACTTAATGAACACTGAAGCTTTCTTT	CASKDLMNTEAFF
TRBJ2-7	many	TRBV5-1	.	TGCGCCAGCAGCTTGGGGGACCCCCGGTACGAGCAGTACTTC	CASSLGDPRYEQYF
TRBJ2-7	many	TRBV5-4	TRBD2	TGTGCCAGCAGCGCCGGGTCTAGCAGCAAGCGGGGGGGATTTTCAGGCGAGCAGTACTTC	CASSAGSSSKRGGFSGEQYF